The 4 T cell receptor beta chains listed next were all sequenced from one sample in a study of CD8 T cells in ankylosing spondylitis. Findings and caveats of the study: It appeared that ankylosing spondylitis blood was characterized by a TCR beta motif of roughly 8 highly homologous variants.

These receptors have no known antigen. TCRdb called the 5' RACE reads again in MiXCR, with one record for every CDR3 protein. The sample holds about 390,000 distinct CDR3 sequences, around 22% seen once. The sample taken for sequencing was blood, either unsorted or a sorted T cell fraction (not recorded which). Receptor source: a male donor with ankylosing spondylitis.

The table lists this clonotype with a few counts. V usage is TRBV6-2 or TRBV6-3 and J usage is TRBJ2-1, with TRBD2 as a possible D gene (6 bases). The CDR3 loop spans 12 amino acids. V dropped 8 bases and J dropped 9 bases, with 14 bases sitting between them. The germline CDR1 and CDR2 sequences are MNHEY and SVGEGT. DNA of the CDR3: TGTGCCAGCGGGACTTTTGGGATTGAGCAGTTCTTC. Amino acid sequence: CASGTFGIEQFF.

The chain combines TRBV29-1 with TRBJ2-1; 9 bases align to TRBD2. J lost 5 bases, V lost 8 bases, and 7 bases had no gene match. The germline V gene has CDR1 SQVTM and CDR2 ANQGSEA. This CDR3 is built from 13 residues. In DNA, the CDR3 is TGCAGCCTCGGGACTAGCAGAAACAATGAGCAGTTCTTC. This codes for CSLGTSRNNEQFF.

In its sample, this clonotype was seen a few times. V is TRBV20-1 and J is TRBJ1-5; D is unresolved. CDR1 and CDR2 from the germline V gene are DFQATT and SNEGSKA (reference sequence). The CDR3 is 15 amino acids. The ends were cut back, 0 bases at V and 2 bases at J, with 11 bases in the middle. The CDR3 here is CSARDEGWGNQPQHF. The CDR3 nucleotides read TGCAGTGCTAGAGACGAGGGATGGGGCAATCAGCCCCAGCATTTT.

This clonotype was seen more than once but under ten times. The V gene is TRBV6-1, the J gene TRBJ2-1; D is unclear. This CDR3 region has 16 residues. The V end was cut by 1 base, the J end by 2 bases, with 12 bases between. Germline V lookup: CDR1 MNHNS, CDR2 SASEGT. The CDR3 DNA reads as TGTGCCAGCAGTGAAGAGTATGGCGTTCCCTACAATGAGCAGTTCTTC. This sequence encodes CASSEEYGVPYNEQFF.